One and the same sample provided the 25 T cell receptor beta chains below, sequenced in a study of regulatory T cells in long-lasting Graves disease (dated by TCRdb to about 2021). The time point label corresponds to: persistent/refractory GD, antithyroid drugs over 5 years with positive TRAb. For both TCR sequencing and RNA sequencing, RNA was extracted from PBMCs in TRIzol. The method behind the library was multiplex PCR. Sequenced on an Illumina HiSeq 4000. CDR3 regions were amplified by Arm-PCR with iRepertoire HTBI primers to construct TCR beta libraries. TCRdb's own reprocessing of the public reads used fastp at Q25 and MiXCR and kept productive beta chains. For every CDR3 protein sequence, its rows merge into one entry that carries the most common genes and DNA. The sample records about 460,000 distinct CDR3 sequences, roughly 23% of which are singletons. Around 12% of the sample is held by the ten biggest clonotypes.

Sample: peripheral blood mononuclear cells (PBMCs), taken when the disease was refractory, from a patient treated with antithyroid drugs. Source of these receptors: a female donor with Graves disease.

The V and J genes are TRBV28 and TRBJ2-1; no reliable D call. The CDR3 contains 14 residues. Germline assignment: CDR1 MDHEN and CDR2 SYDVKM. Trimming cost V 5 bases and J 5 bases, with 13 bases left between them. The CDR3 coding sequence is TGTGCCAGCAGTGAAATTGGCAACCACAATGAGCAGTTCTTC. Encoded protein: CASSEIGNHNEQFF.

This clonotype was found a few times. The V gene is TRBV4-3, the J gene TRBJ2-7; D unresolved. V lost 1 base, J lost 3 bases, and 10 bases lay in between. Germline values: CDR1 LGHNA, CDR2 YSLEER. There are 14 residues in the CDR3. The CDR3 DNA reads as TGCGCCAGCAGCCAAGGTGGGTCAGGCTACGAGCAGTACTTC. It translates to CASSQGGSGYEQYF.

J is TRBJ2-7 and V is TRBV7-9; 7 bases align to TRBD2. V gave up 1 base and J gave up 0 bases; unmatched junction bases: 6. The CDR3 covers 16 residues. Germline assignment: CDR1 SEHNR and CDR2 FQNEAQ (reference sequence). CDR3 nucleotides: TGTGCCAGCAGCTTAGAGGGAGGGGCGAGCTCCTACGAGCAGTACTTC. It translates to CASSLEGGASSYEQYF.

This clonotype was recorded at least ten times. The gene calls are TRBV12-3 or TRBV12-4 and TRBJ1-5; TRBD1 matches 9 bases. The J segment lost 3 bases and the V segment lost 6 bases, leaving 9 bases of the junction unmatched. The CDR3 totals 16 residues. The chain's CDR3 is CASSPEQGAPNQPQHF. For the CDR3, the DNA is TGTGCCAGCAGCCCGGAACAGGGGGCTCCCAATCAGCCCCAGCATTTT.

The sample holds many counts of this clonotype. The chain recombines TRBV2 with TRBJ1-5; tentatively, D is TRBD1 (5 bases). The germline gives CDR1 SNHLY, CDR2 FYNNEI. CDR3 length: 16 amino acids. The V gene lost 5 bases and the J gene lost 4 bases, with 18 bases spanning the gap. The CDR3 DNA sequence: TGTGCCAGCAGTCCCAGGGCGGGGCCGGGGAATCAGCCCCAGCATTTT. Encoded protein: CASSPRAGPGNQPQHF.

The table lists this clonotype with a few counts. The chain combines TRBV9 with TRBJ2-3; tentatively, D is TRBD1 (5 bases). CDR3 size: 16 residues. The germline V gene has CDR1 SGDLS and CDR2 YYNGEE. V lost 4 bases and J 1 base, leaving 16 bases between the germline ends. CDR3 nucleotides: TGTGCCAGCAGCCCAGGGAAGGATTTCGGCACAGATACGCAGTATTTT. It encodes CASSPGKDFGTDTQYF. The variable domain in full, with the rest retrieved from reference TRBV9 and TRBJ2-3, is DSGVTQTPKHLITATGQRVTLRCSPRSGDLSVYWYQQSLDQGLQFLIQYYNGEERAKGNILERFSAQQFPDLHSELNLSSLELGDSALYFCASSPGKDFGTDTQYFGPGTRLTVL.

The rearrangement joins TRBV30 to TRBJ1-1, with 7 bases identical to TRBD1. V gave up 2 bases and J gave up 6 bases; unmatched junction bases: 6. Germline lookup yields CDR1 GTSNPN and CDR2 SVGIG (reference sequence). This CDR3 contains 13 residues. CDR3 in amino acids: CAWSRQGPAEAFF. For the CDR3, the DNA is TGTGCCTGGAGTCGACAGGGACCAGCTGAAGCTTTCTTT.

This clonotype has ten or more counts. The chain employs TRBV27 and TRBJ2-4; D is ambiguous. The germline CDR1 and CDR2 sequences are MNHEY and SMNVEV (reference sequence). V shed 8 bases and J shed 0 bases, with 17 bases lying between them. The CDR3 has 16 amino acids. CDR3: CASLPRGGLAKNIQYF. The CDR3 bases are TGTGCCAGCCTACCAAGAGGTGGGCTAGCCAAAAACATTCAGTACTTC.

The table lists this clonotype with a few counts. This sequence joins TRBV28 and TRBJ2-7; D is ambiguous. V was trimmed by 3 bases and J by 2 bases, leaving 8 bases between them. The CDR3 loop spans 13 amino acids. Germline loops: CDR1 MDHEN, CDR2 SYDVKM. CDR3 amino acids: CASSFRHTYEQYF. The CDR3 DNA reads TGTGCCAGCAGTTTTCGGCACACCTACGAGCAGTACTTC.

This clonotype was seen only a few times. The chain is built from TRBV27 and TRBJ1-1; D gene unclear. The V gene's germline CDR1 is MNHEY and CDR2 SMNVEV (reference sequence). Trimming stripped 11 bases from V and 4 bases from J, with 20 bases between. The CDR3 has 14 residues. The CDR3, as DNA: TGTGCCGTTCAACGGTTCGCCCGGGGCACTGAAGCTTTCTTT. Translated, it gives CAVQRFARGTEAFF.

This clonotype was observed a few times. For the CDR3, the DNA is TGTGCCAGCAGTCGCCGGGACAGGGGAGGAAAACTGTTTTTT. Translated, it gives CASSRRDRGGKLFF. The rearrangement links TRBV6-1 to TRBJ1-4; TRBD1 aligns across 10 bases. Germline V gene lookup returns CDR1 MNHNS and CDR2 SASEGT. V lost 5 bases, J lost 10 bases, and 7 bases stayed unmatched. The CDR3 loop spans 14 amino acids.

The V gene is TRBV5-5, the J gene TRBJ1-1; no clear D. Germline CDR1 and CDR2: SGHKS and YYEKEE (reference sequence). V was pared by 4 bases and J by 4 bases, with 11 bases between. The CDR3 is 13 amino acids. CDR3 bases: TGTGCCAGCAGCGAACCTTCCAGCACTGAAGCTTTCTTT. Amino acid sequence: CASSEPSSTEAFF. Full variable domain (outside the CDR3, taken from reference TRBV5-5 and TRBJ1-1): DAGVTQSPTHLIKTRGQQVTLRCSPISGHKSVSWYQQVLGQGPQFIFQYYEKEERGRGNFPDRFSARQFPNYSSELNVNALLLGDSALYLCASSEPSSTEAFFGQGTRLTVV.

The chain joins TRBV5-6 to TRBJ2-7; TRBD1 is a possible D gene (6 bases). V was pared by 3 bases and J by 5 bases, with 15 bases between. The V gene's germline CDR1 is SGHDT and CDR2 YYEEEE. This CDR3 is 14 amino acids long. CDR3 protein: CASSSIGQTHEQYF. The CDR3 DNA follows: TGTGCCAGCAGCTCCATTGGACAGACCCACGAGCAGTACTTC. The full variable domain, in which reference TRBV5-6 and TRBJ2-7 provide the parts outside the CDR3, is DAGVTQSPTHLIKTRGQQVTLRCSPKSGHDTVSWYQQALGQGPQFIFQYYEEEERQRGNFPDRFSGHQFPNYSSELNVNALLLGDSALYLCASSSIGQTHEQYFGPGTRLTVT.

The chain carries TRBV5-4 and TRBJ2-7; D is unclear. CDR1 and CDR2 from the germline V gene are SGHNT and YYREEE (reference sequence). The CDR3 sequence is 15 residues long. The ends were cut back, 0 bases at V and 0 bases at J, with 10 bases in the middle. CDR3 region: CASSLGATSSYEQYF. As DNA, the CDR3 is TGTGCCAGCAGCTTGGGCGCGACGAGCTCCTACGAGCAGTACTTC.

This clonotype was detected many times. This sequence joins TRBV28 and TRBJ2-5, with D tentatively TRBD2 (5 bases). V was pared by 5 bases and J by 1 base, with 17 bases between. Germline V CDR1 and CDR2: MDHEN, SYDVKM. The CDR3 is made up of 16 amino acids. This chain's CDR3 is CASSPQSRAGQETQYF. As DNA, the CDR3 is TGTGCCAGCAGTCCCCAGTCTCGGGCGGGCCAAGAGACCCAGTACTTC.

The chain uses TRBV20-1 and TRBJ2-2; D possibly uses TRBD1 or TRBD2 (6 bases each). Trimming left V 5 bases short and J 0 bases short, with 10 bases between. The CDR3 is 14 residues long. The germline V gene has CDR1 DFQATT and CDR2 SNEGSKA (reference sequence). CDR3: CSAQRGANTGELFF. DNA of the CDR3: TGCAGTGCTCAGAGGGGGGCGAACACCGGGGAGCTGTTTTTT.

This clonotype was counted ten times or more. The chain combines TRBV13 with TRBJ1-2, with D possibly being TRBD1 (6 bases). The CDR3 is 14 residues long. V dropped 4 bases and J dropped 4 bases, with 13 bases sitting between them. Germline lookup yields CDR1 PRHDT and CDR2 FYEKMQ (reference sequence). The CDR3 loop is CASSSTGGGYGYTF. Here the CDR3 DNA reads TGTGCCAGCAGCTCGACAGGCGGGGGCTATGGCTACACCTTC.

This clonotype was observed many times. The CDR3 spells CASSALQGSGEQYF. CDR3 DNA sequence: TGTGCCAGCTCGGCCCTGCAGGGGTCTGGGGAGCAGTACTTC. The chain couples TRBV6-1 to TRBJ2-7; tentative D call: TRBD1 (6 bases). The V gene lost 8 bases and the J gene lost 7 bases, with 21 bases spanning the gap. The CDR3 length is 14 residues. Germline V gives CDR1 MNHNS, CDR2 SASEGT.

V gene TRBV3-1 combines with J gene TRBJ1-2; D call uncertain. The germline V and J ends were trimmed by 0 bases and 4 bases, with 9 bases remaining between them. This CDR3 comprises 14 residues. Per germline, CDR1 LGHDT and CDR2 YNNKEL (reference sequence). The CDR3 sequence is CASSQDPGPYGYTF. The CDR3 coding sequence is TGTGCCAGCAGCCAAGATCCGGGTCCCTATGGCTACACCTTC.

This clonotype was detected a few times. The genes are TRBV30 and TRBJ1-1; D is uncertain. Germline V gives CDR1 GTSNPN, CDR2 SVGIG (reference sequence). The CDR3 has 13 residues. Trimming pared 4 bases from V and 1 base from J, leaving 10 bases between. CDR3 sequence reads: CAWKMEQNTEAFF. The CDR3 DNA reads TGTGCCTGGAAAATGGAACAGAACACTGAAGCTTTCTTT.

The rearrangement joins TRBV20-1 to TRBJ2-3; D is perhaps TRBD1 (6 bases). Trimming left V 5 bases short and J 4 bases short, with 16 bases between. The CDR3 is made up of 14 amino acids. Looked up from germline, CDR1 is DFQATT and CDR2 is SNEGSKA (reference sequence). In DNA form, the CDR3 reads TGCAGTGCTCCAGGGGAGAACCGGGCAGATACGCAGTATTTT. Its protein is CSAPGENRADTQYF.

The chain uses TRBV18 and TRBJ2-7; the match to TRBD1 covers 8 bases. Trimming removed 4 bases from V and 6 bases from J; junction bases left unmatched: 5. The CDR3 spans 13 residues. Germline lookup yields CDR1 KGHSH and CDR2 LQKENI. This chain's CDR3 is CASSRQDRAEQYF. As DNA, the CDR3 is TGTGCCAGCTCACGACAGGACAGGGCCGAGCAGTACTTC.

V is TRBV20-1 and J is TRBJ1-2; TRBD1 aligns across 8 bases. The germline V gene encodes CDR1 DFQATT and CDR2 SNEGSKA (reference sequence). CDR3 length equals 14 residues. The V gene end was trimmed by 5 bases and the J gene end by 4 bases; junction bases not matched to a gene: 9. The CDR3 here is CSAGRDRFPYGYTF. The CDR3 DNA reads TGCAGTGCTGGCCGGGACAGGTTTCCCTATGGCTACACCTTC.

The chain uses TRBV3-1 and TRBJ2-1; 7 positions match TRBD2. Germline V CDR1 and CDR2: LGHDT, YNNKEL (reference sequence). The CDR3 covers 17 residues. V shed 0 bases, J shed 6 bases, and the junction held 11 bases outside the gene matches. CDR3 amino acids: CASSQDQGRERSNEQFF. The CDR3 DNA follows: TGTGCCAGCAGCCAAGATCAAGGGCGGGAGCGAAGCAATGAGCAGTTCTTC.

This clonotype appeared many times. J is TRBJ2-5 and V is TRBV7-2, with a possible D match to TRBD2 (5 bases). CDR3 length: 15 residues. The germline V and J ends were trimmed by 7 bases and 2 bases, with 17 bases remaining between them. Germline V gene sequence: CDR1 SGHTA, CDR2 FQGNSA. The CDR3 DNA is TGTGCCAGCACAATTGTCGGGATACGACAAGAGACCCAGTACTTC. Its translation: CASTIVGIRQETQYF.